The 5 T cell receptor beta chains below all came from one sample that was sequenced in a study of T cells in Graves' hyperthyroidism and ophthalmopathy. RNA transcripts gave rise to amplified TCR beta CDR3 regions. HTBI primers drove first-round RT-PCR of the TCR CDR3. TCRdb redid the calling of the multiplex PCR reads with MiXCR, one entry per CDR3 protein. The profile shows around 600,000 distinct CDR3 sequences, 45% of them singletons. The source material was peripheral blood or thyroid tissue (not recorded which). These receptor sequences come from an adult man with Graves' disease, either hyperthyroidism or ophthalmopathy (not recorded which).

This clonotype was counted only a few times. Because the CDR3 is missing its conserved closing phenylalanine or tryptophan, this is likely a read error. Because the CDR3's place on the DNA is in doubt, the DNA is left out and the CDR3 is given as listed by TCRdb. The J gene is TRBJ1-4, the V gene TRBV5-1; the tabulated D call, TRBD1, remains unverified against the DNA. Germline-derived CDR1 and CDR2 are SGHRS and YFSETQ. The CDR3 spans 9 amino acids, including both terminal residues. CDR3 residues: CASSLEGSY.

The rearrangement links TRBV2 to TRBJ1-1; no reliable D call. Trimming left V 0 bases short and J 6 bases short, with 8 bases between. Germline CDR1 SNHLY, CDR2 FYNNEI. The CDR3 covers 13 residues. CDR3 sequence (DNA): TGTGCCAGCAGTGAAGCGCTGGCAGCTGAAGCTTTCTTT. The encoded protein is CASSEALAAEAFF.

This clonotype was seen a few times. The chain recombines TRBV5-1 with TRBJ1-1; D perhaps matches TRBD1 (5 bases). This CDR3 has 12 residues. V gave up 4 bases and J gave up 7 bases, with 11 bases separating them. Germline-derived CDR1 and CDR2 are SGHRS and YFSETQ. CDR3 in DNA: TGCGCCAGCAGCGAAGACAGATATGAAGCTTTCTTT. Encoded protein: CASSEDRYEAFF.

This clonotype was observed at least ten times. CDR3 sequence reads: CASSSHRASYHGYTF. The CDR3 nucleotides are TGTGCCAGCAGCTCGCACAGGGCAAGTTACCATGGCTACACCTTC. The V and J genes are TRBV7-2 and TRBJ1-2; D is perhaps TRBD1 (6 bases). This CDR3 is built from 15 residues. The germline CDR1 and CDR2 sequences are SGHTA and FQGNSA. With 4 bases removed from V and 6 bases from J, the gap between germline ends came to 18 bases.

This clonotype was detected only a few times. CDR3 sequence reads: CASSQRGQQIQETQYF. In DNA, the CDR3 is TGTGCCAGCAGCCAACGGGGACAGCAAATTCAAGAGACCCAGTACTTC. V is TRBV11-2 and J is TRBJ2-5; TRBD1 matches 7 bases. The V gene end was trimmed by 5 bases and the J gene end by 2 bases; junction bases not matched to a gene: 11. The germline V gene encodes CDR1 SGHAT and CDR2 FQNNGV. This CDR3 has 16 residues.